A single sample gave rise to the 13 T cell receptor beta chains below, sequenced in a study of blood T cell repertoires in COVID-19. Libraries were prepared by immunoSEQ multiplex PCR; TCRdb keeps only in-frame clonotypes and omits some of them. This sample has around 300,000 clones, with roughly 88% found just once. What was sequenced was peripheral blood. The receptor set was obtained from a man between 18 and 35 years old with active or convalescent COVID-19.

The chain couples TRBV27 to TRBJ2-5; possibly TRBD1 for D (6 bases). V was cut by 5 bases and J by 1 base, with 20 bases left in between. This CDR3 has 17 amino acids. CDR1 MNHEY and CDR2 SMNVEV come from the germline V gene (reference sequence). The CDR3 nucleotides are TGTGCCAGCAGTCACCCGGACAGAAATTCGACCCAAGAGACCCAGTACTTC. This encodes CASSHPDRNSTQETQYF.

The chain carries TRBV3-1 (or the pseudogene TRBV3-2) and TRBJ2-7; 7 nucleotides align to TRBD1. J lost 0 bases, V lost 2 bases, and 1 base had no gene match. Germline values: CDR1 LGHDT, CDR2 YNNKEL (reference sequence). The CDR3 runs 14 residues. The CDR3 DNA is TGTGCCAGCAGCCAACCAGGGGGCTCCTACGAGCAGTACTTC. Its protein is CASSQPGGSYEQYF.

This clone is a singleton in its sample. The CDR3 region is CASSARAAVPYEQYF. CDR3 DNA sequence: TGTGCCAGCAGTGCCAGGGCAGCCGTACCCTACGAGCAGTACTTC. The chain has TRBV2 and TRBJ2-7; D is possibly TRBD1 (5 bases). V dropped 4 bases and J dropped 2 bases, with 15 bases sitting between them. The CDR3 covers 15 residues. Germline CDR1 and CDR2: SNHLY and FYNNEI.

The rearrangement joins TRBV19 to TRBJ1-1; TRBD1 is a possible D gene (6 bases). Germline CDR1 is LNHDA and CDR2 is SQIVND (reference sequence). This CDR3 has 16 residues. V lost 5 bases and J lost 0, with 16 bases in between. For the CDR3, the DNA is TGTGCCAGTAGTCCTCCCGGGACATTTTTGAACACTGAAGCTTTCTTT. Translated, it gives CASSPPGTFLNTEAFF.

The chain joins TRBV1 to TRBJ2-7; the table names TRBD1, a call not compared with the DNA. TRBV1 is deemed a pseudogene. This CDR3 is built from 16 residues. Here the CDR3 reads CTSSQVVCGTDGEQYF. In DNA, the CDR3 is TGCACCAGCAGCCAAGTTGTATGCGGGACAGACGGCGAGCAGTACTTC.

V and J are TRBV10-3 and TRBJ2-7, with D hard to call. V lost 8 bases and J lost 6, with 14 bases in between. CDR3 size: 12 residues. Germline CDR1 reads ENHRY; CDR2 reads SYGVKD. The CDR3 DNA sequence: TGTGCCATCGCCCCTAGAGTATTCGAGCAGTACTTC. Residues: CAIAPRVFEQYF.

The chain uses TRBV3-1 (or the pseudogene TRBV3-2) and TRBJ1-2, with 8 bases fitting TRBD1. CDR1 LGHDT and CDR2 YNNKEL come from the germline V gene (reference sequence). Germline trimming cut 4 bases from V and 1 base from J; bases unmatched to any gene: 5. The CDR3 length is 15 residues. Here the CDR3 reads CASSPTGARNYGYTF. CDR3 in DNA: TGTGCCAGCAGCCCGACAGGGGCGCGTAACTATGGCTACACCTTC.

The gene calls are TRBV11-2 and TRBJ2-5, with 8 bases aligning to TRBD2. Per the germline V gene, CDR1 is SGHAT and CDR2 is FQNNGV. V shed 4 bases, J shed 5 bases, and the junction held 21 bases outside the gene matches. CDR3 length: 19 residues. CDR3 region: CASSSDLEAGVILRETQYF. CDR3 DNA sequence: TGTGCCAGCAGCTCAGATCTCGAAGCGGGGGTCATACTGAGGGAGACCCAGTACTTC.

J is TRBJ2-7 and V is TRBV3-1 (or the pseudogene TRBV3-2), with TRBD2 as a possible D gene (6 bases). Germline values: CDR1 LGHDT, CDR2 YNNKEL (reference sequence). V lost 0 bases to trimming and J lost 6 bases, with 15 bases between them. The CDR3 has 15 residues. The DNA of the CDR3 is TGTGCCAGCAGCCAAGAAGTTGGAGGGTTGGGCGAGCAGTACTTC. It codes for CASSQEVGGLGEQYF.

This chain joins TRBV7-2 and TRBJ1-1, with 7 bases identical to TRBD1. The junction had 3 bases not matched to a gene; V was cut back by 1 base and J by 4 bases. This CDR3 comprises 14 residues. Germline V gene sequence: CDR1 SGHTA, CDR2 FQGNSA. CDR3 amino acids: CASSLGYRGTEAFF. DNA for the CDR3: TGTGCCAGCAGCTTAGGATACAGGGGCACTGAAGCTTTCTTT.

J is TRBJ2-3 and V is TRBV14; maybe TRBD2 (6 bases). Trimming stripped 4 bases from V and 5 bases from J, with 16 bases between. This CDR3 region has 15 residues. Germline-derived CDR1 and CDR2 are SGHDN and FVKESK. The CDR3, as DNA: TGTGCCAGCAGCCCTGGATGGGCCGGGGGAGATACGCAGTATTTT. It is translated as CASSPGWAGGDTQYF. Filled out from reference TRBV14 and TRBJ2-3, the complete variable domain reads EAGVTQFPSHSVIEKGQTVTLRCDPISGHDNLYWYRRVMGKEIKFLLHFVKESKQDESGMPNNRFLAERTGGTYSTLKVQPAELEDSGVYFCASSPGWAGGDTQYFGPGTRLTVL.

This sequence joins TRBV7-8 and TRBJ2-5; TRBD2 matches 11 bases. V shed 4 bases and J 4 bases; nucleotides not matched to a gene: 8. This CDR3 has 16 residues. Germline-derived CDR1 and CDR2 are SGHVS and FQNEAQ. CDR3 sequence (DNA): TGTGCCAGCAGCTCGACTAGCGGGGTATCGTCAGAGACCCAGTACTTC. Its translation is CASSSTSGVSSETQYF.

This chain's CDR3 is CASSLGLAGGGPTSYEQYF. For the CDR3, the DNA is TGTGCCAGCAGCCTCGGACTAGCGGGGGGCGGTCCCACGTCCTACGAGCAGTACTTC. The V gene is TRBV3-1 (or the pseudogene TRBV3-2), the J gene TRBJ2-7; 14 bases map to TRBD2. CDR1 and CDR2 from the germline V gene are LGHDT and YNNKEL (reference sequence). J was trimmed by 1 base and V by 4 bases; bases with no gene match: 12. The CDR3 runs 19 residues.